The rows below give T cell receptor beta chains drawn from one sample of a study of T cell responses to AZD1222 COVID-19 vaccine. TCRdb's table, derived via immunoSEQ multiplex PCR, lists solely in-frame clones and lacks some. The repertoire has some 60,000 clones, approximately 80% of them found once; the top ten carry approximately 3.5%. This specimen consisted of peripheral blood, obtained 28 days after the second AZD1222 dose. The source of these receptors is an adult who received the AZD1222 COVID-19 vaccine. Both conserved end residues are part of each CDR3. Fields, in order: V gene, D gene, J gene, clone size, CDR3 DNA, CDR3 protein. D genes are given only for firm matches. Where a row states a size, it is once, few, many or the class of an expanded clone; other rows omit it.

>TRBV2|-|TRBJ2-2|-
TGTGCCAGCAGTGAAGAGTCAGGTTTCGCCGGGGAGCTGTTTTTT
CASSEESGFAGELFF
>TRBV5-1|TRBD1|TRBJ2-7|once
TGCGCCAGCAGATCGACAGGGGGTTACGAGCAGTACTTC
CASRSTGGYEQYF
>TRBV4-3|-|TRBJ1-2|-
TGCGCCAGCAGCCAAGTGGGGGACACGAACTATGGCTACACCTTC
CASSQVGDTNYGYTF
>TRBV30|TRBD1|TRBJ1-4|-
TGTGCCTGGGCCTTGGACAGGGGGGTAGAAAAACTGTTTTTT
CAWALDRGVEKLFF
>TRBV3-1/TRBV3-2|-|TRBJ1-4|once
TGTGCCAGCAGCCAAGTTGGGGAAAAACTGTTTTTT
CASSQVGEKLFF
>TRBV27|-|TRBJ1-2|few
TGTGCCAGCAGTCGAGGACAAAACTATGGCTACACCTTC
CASSRGQNYGYTF
>TRBV14|-|TRBJ2-7|medium-sized
TGTGCCAGCAGCCCCCGGACGGATGCCTACGAGCAGTACTTC
CASSPRTDAYEQYF
>TRBV7-3|-|TRBJ1-2|-
TGTGCCAGCAGCCCAAACGGGGCTAACTATGGCTACACCTTC
CASSPNGANYGYTF
>TRBV18|TRBD1|TRBJ1-2|-
TGTGCCAGCTCACCAGCTCCGGGACAGGGTCGGAGCGGTGGCTATGGCTACACCTTC
CASSPAPGQGRSGGYGYTF
>TRBV27|-|TRBJ1-1|-
TGTGCCACCGGTTACCGAGGGGACACTGAAGCTTTCTTT
CATGYRGDTEAFF
>TRBV29-1|TRBD1|TRBJ1-1|medium-sized
TGCAGCGTTGAAGCCGCTAGGGGGCGAAACACTGAAGCTTTCTTT
CSVEAARGRNTEAFF
>TRBV12-3/TRBV12-4|-|TRBJ2-5|-
TGTGCCAGCAGCCTAGATGGAGAGACCCAGTACTTC
CASSLDGETQYF
>TRBV7-2|-|TRBJ2-7|-
TGTGCCAGCACCCCCACTCGGGGCTCCTACGAGCAGTACTTC
CASTPTRGSYEQYF
>TRBV18|-|TRBJ1-2|-
TGTGCCAGCTCACCACTTGAAGGGCATAACTATGGCTACACCTTC
CASSPLEGHNYGYTF
>TRBV27|-|TRBJ1-4|-
TGTGCCAGCATCGAGCCACAGGGCTACAATGAAAAACTGTTTTTT
CASIEPQGYNEKLFF
>TRBV7-2|TRBD2|TRBJ2-1|-
TGTGCCAGCAGCTTATATAGCGGGGTCAATGAGCAGTTCTTC
CASSLYSGVNEQFF
>TRBV7-3|-|TRBJ2-7|once
TGTGCCAGCAGCCCGGGCGCGGGTGGACCAAATAGATACGAGCAGTACTTC
CASSPGAGGPNRYEQYF
>TRBV5-4|-|TRBJ2-7|once
TGTGCCAGCAGCTTGGGGGGGGTTGAATACGAGCAGTACTTC
CASSLGGVEYEQYF
>TRBV19|-|TRBJ1-2|few
TGTGCCAGTAAGCAGAGCCCCCTGCTCTATGGCTACACCTTC
CASKQSPLLYGYTF
>TRBV6-6|-|TRBJ1-5|-
TGTGCCAGCAGCTTAAACAGGGATAGCAATCAGCCCCAGCATTTT
CASSLNRDSNQPQHF
>TRBV3-1/TRBV3-2|-|TRBJ2-3|-
TGTGCCAGCAGCCAAGCAGACAGCACAGATACGCAGTATTTT
CASSQADSTDTQYF